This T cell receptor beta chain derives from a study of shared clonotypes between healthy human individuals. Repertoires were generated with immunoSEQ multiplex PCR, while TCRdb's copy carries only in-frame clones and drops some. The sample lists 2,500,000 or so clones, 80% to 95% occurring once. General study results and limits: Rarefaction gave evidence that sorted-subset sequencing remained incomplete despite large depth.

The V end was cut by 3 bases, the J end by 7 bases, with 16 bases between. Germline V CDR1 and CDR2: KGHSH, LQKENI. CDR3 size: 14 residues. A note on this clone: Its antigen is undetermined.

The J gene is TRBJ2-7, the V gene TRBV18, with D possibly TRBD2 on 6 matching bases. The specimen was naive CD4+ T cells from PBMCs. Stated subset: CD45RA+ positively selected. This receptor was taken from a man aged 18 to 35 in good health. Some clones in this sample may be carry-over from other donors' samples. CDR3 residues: CASSPSREQGEQYF. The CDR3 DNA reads TGTGCCAGCTCACCGTCTCGGGAGCAGGGAGAGCAGTACTTC.